The text below deals with one TCR beta chain. Its antigen is still unknown. The data stem from a study of T cell responses to AZD1222 COVID-19 vaccine. Study-wide results and caveats: Two doses of AZD1222 preceded a rise in Spike-specific TCR breadth and depth. The donor group comprised mostly white British people and more females; the analysis possibly underestimated clonal diversity. Only five or six individuals given AZD1222 were seropositive at baseline.

V dropped 5 bases and J dropped 0 bases, with 11 bases sitting between them. Germline V gene sequence: CDR1 SQVTM, CDR2 ANQGSEA. The CDR3 contains 15 residues. Data came from immunoSEQ multiplex PCR; TCRdb stores just in-frame clones and leaves some out. The sample shows 65,000 to 70,000 clones, 85% to 90% of them seen only once. The chain uses TRBV29-1 and TRBJ2-6; D remains ambiguous. This receptor was obtained from an adult in good health. Sequencing was performed on peripheral blood, taken on day 0 of AZD1222 vaccination. Written as DNA, the CDR3 is TGCAGCGTTCTGCAGGCCAGCTCTGGGGCCAACGTCCTGACTTTC. Translation gives CSVLQASSGANVLTF.